These 21 T cell receptor beta chains were sequenced from one sample in a study of blood T cell repertoires in COVID-19. This table comes from immunoSEQ multiplex PCR, and its TCRdb copy is limited to in-frame clones, with some not included. The data hold some 290,000 clones, with 85% to 90% observed a single time. The sequenced material came from peripheral blood. The receptors shown here come from a woman aged 25 to 39 with COVID-19, enrolled during active disease.

The V call is TRBV27, the J call TRBJ1-5; no definite D call. The CDR3 runs 13 residues. CDR1 is MNHEY and CDR2 is SMNVEV in the germline V gene (reference sequence). Deletions cut 6 bases from V and 4 bases from J, with 10 bases between. CDR3 sequence reads: CASSMRRNQPQHF. CDR3 coding DNA: TGTGCCAGCAGCATGAGGAGAAATCAGCCCCAGCATTTT.

The sample holds a few counts of this clone. V gene TRBV5-1 combines with J gene TRBJ2-7; TRBD2 agrees at 12 bases. J was trimmed by 2 bases and V by 4 bases; bases with no gene match: 10. The CDR3 loop spans 17 amino acids. The V gene's germline CDR1 is SGHRS and CDR2 YFSETQ. The CDR3 here is CASSLGLAGQRTYEQYF. DNA for the CDR3: TGCGCCAGCAGCCTGGGACTAGCGGGCCAGAGGACCTACGAGCAGTACTTC.

The genes are TRBV2 and TRBJ2-3; no reliable D call. Germline lookup yields CDR1 SNHLY and CDR2 FYNNEI. CDR3 length: 13 residues. Trimming stripped 9 bases from V and 4 bases from J, with 14 bases between. Here the CDR3 reads CASRRESADTQYF. CDR3 nucleotides: TGTGCCAGTAGGAGAGAAAGCGCAGATACGCAGTATTTT.

The rearrangement uses TRBV10-1 and TRBJ2-1, with TRBD1 matching 10 bases. Trimming at V came to 6 bases and at J to 6 bases, leaving 8 bases not matched to a gene. Germline V lookup: CDR1 WNHNN, CDR2 SYGVQD (reference sequence). CDR3 size: 15 residues. CDR3 in amino acids: CASSAGTGVLNEQFF. The CDR3, as DNA: TGCGCCAGCAGCGCCGGGACAGGGGTACTCAATGAGCAGTTCTTC.

This clone was observed a single time. This rearrangement joins TRBV7-9 to TRBJ1-1, with 9 nucleotides matching TRBD1. The J segment lost 4 bases and the V segment lost 5 bases, leaving 11 bases of the junction unmatched. Germline assignment: CDR1 SEHNR and CDR2 FQNEAQ (reference sequence). CDR3 length: 16 amino acids. CDR3 DNA: TGTGCCAGCAGCGCACCGGGACAGGGACTGGGCACTGAAGCTTTCTTT. This gives the protein CASSAPGQGLGTEAFF.

This sequence joins TRBV4-2 and TRBJ1-1; tentatively, D is TRBD1 (5 bases). This CDR3 comprises 16 residues. The V and J ends lost 0 bases and 3 bases respectively, with 14 bases between them. From germline, CDR1 is LGHNA and CDR2 YNFKEQ. CDR3 in amino acids: CASSQDEGTGDTEAFF. For the CDR3, the DNA is TGTGCCAGCAGCCAAGATGAGGGGACTGGGGACACTGAAGCTTTCTTT.

This chain links TRBV6-5 with TRBJ1-1, with 9 bases matching TRBD1. The CDR3 has 14 residues. CDR1 is MNHEY and CDR2 is SVGAGI in the germline V gene. V shed 5 bases, J shed 8 bases, and the junction held 9 bases outside the gene matches. Here the CDR3 reads CASSTGGAPPEAFF. The CDR3 DNA follows: TGTGCCAGCAGTACAGGGGGCGCTCCCCCCGAAGCTTTCTTT.

The chain joins TRBV11-2 to TRBJ2-7, with 7 nucleotides matching TRBD1. Germline V gene lookup returns CDR1 SGHAT and CDR2 FQNNGV. The V segment lost 6 bases and the J segment 7 bases; nucleotides outside the gene matches: 9. This CDR3 has 13 amino acids. The CDR3 protein is CASRSTGTAEQYF. CDR3 nucleotides: TGTGCCAGCAGATCCACCGGGACAGCAGAGCAGTACTTC. Full variable domain (rest looked up from reference TRBV11-2 and TRBJ2-7): EAGVAQSPRYKIIEKRQSVAFWCNPISGHATLYWYQQILGQGPKLLIQFQNNGVVDDSQLPKDRFSAERLKGVDSTLKIQPAKLEDSAVYLCASRSTGTAEQYFGPGTRLTVT.

V usage is TRBV27 and J usage is TRBJ2-3; D possibly corresponds to TRBD2 (6 bases). V was shortened by 6 bases and J by 8 bases, with 15 bases between the two germline ends. CDR1 and CDR2 (germline): MNHEY, SMNVEV (reference sequence). The CDR3 is 13 amino acids. The CDR3: CASRWEEPVTQYF. CDR3 DNA sequence: TGTGCCAGCAGGTGGGAGGAGCCGGTTACGCAGTATTTT.

This chain connects TRBV9 to TRBJ2-3; D perhaps matches TRBD1 (6 bases). V gave up 2 bases and J gave up 2 bases, with 18 bases separating them. The CDR3 spans 17 residues. Germline CDR1 is SGDLS and CDR2 is YYNGEE. The CDR3 sequence is CASSVLQGVGPTDTQYF. CDR3 nucleotide sequence: TGTGCCAGCAGCGTTTTACAGGGCGTCGGGCCCACAGATACGCAGTATTTT.

This chain links TRBV7-9 with TRBJ1-6; 7 positions agree with TRBD1. This CDR3 has 15 amino acids. With 8 bases clipped from V and 7 bases from J, the junction kept 11 bases outside the gene matches. Germline CDR1 SEHNR, CDR2 FQNEAQ (reference sequence). CDR3 protein: CASGQDLKRNSPLHF. CDR3 DNA sequence: TGTGCCAGCGGACAGGATTTAAAGCGGAATTCACCCCTCCACTTT. Full variable domain (outside the CDR3, taken from reference TRBV7-9 and TRBJ1-6): DTGVSQNPRHKITKRGQNVTFRCDPISEHNRLYWYRQTLGQGPEFLTYFQNEAQLEKSRLLSDRFSAERPKGSFSTLEIQRTEQGDSAMYLCASGQDLKRNSPLHFGNGTRLTVT.

V gene TRBV24-1 combines with J gene TRBJ1-1; 7 bases align to TRBD1. CDR3 length: 14 amino acids. With 4 bases clipped from V and 1 base from J, the junction kept 2 bases outside the gene matches. Germline V lookup: CDR1 KGHDR, CDR2 SFDVKD. The CDR3 loop is CATSEGQQNTEAFF. For the CDR3, the DNA is TGTGCCACCAGTGAGGGACAGCAGAACACTGAAGCTTTCTTT.

This chain uses TRBV2 with TRBJ1-1, with D possibly being TRBD1 (5 bases). Trimming removed 4 bases at V and 4 bases at J, with 10 bases between. Germline loops: CDR1 SNHLY, CDR2 FYNNEI. The CDR3 contains 13 residues. This CDR3 is CASSAGGSTEAFF. The CDR3 DNA reads as TGTGCCAGCAGTGCGGGGGGGAGCACTGAAGCTTTCTTT.

The chain carries TRBV5-6 and TRBJ2-1; a possible D gene is TRBD2 (5 bases). CDR3 length equals 14 residues. Trimming took off 2 bases at V and 5 bases at J, with 11 bases between the two ends. Per germline, CDR1 SGHDT and CDR2 YYEEEE. The CDR3 protein is CASSFRAGHNEQFF. The CDR3 nucleotides read TGTGCCAGCAGCTTTAGGGCGGGCCACAATGAGCAGTTCTTC.

CDR3 protein: CAISARQGVPHGYTF. The CDR3 DNA reads as TGTGCCATCAGTGCCCGACAGGGGGTCCCTCATGGCTACACCTTC. The chain carries TRBV10-3 and TRBJ1-2, with TRBD1 matching over 9 bases. This CDR3 is 15 amino acids long. CDR1 ENHRY and CDR2 SYGVKD come from the germline V gene. V was pared by 4 bases and J by 6 bases, with 9 bases of the junction left unmatched.

J is TRBJ2-4 and V is TRBV6-5, with 9 bases fitting TRBD1. V shed 6 bases, J shed 2 bases, and the junction held 5 bases outside the gene matches. The CDR3 is made up of 15 amino acids. Germline values: CDR1 MNHEY, CDR2 SVGAGI. The CDR3 coding sequence is TGTGCCAGCAGCCCGACAGGGGGGTCCAAAAACATTCAGTACTTC. Amino acid sequence: CASSPTGGSKNIQYF.

This chain connects TRBV5-1 to TRBJ2-5; 7 bases match TRBD2. Germline trimming cut 5 bases from V and 5 bases from J; bases unmatched to any gene: 15. The CDR3 has 16 residues. The germline V gene encodes CDR1 SGHRS and CDR2 YFSETQ. In DNA form, the CDR3 reads TGCGCCAGCAGTTCCGGGACTATCTATATGACCGAGACCCAGTACTTC. It yields the protein CASSSGTIYMTETQYF.

This clone turned up a few times. The rearrangement links TRBV6-5 to TRBJ1-3; D is undetermined. The CDR3 consists of 14 residues. V was pared by 5 bases and J by 0 bases, with 8 bases between. Germline CDR1 reads MNHEY; CDR2 reads SVGAGI. The DNA of the CDR3 is TGTGCCAGCAGTACAGACTACTCTGGAAACACCATATATTTT. Amino acids: CASSTDYSGNTIYF.

The chain is built from TRBV5-1 and TRBJ1-6; no definite D call. V was trimmed by 1 base and J by 0 bases, leaving 8 bases between them. This CDR3 region has 16 residues. Germline V gene lookup returns CDR1 SGHRS and CDR2 YFSETQ. CDR3 loop: CASSLSASSYNSPLHF. For the CDR3, the DNA is TGCGCCAGCAGCTTGAGTGCGAGCTCCTATAATTCACCCCTCCACTTT. Full variable domain (remainder filled in from reference TRBV5-1 and TRBJ1-6): KAGVTQTPRYLIKTRGQQVTLSCSPISGHRSVSWYQQTPGQGLQFLFEYFSETQRNKGNFPGRFSGRQFSNSRSEMNVSTLELGDSALYLCASSLSASSYNSPLHFGNGTRLTVT.

The rearrangement uses TRBV7-9 and TRBJ1-2, with 7 bases aligning to TRBD1. The germline V gene has CDR1 SEHNR and CDR2 FQNEAQ (reference sequence). The CDR3 is made up of 16 amino acids. V trimming: 5 bases; J trimming: 5 bases; junction bases outside the gene matches: 14. The CDR3 spells CASSPGTEERLYGYTF. CDR3 sequence (DNA): TGTGCCAGCAGCCCGGGGACAGAGGAGCGGCTATATGGCTACACCTTC.

The chain links TRBV3-1 (or the pseudogene TRBV3-2) to TRBJ1-2; 7 nucleotides match TRBD1. Germline loops: CDR1 LGHDT, CDR2 YNNKEL (reference sequence). The CDR3 has 15 residues. Trimming removed 4 bases from V and 8 bases from J; junction bases left unmatched: 13. In nucleotides, the CDR3 is TGTGCCAGCAGCCGCGGGACACCACAGGGGACAGGCTACACCTTC. Residues: CASSRGTPQGTGYTF.